A single TCR beta chain is shown here with its context. A few counts support this clone. The target of this receptor is not known. There are no base qualities to consult, and no much larger clone falls within one base. During the collection period, no immune events, such as infections, were documented for the healthy donors. Time-dependent variance in a beta-binomial model of T-cell clone differential abundance was calibrated using healthy-donor blood repertoires as a training cohort. The training cohort comprised roughly ten healthy donors, 3 female and 7 male. The donors were between roughly 29 and 64 years old, with an average age of approximately 45 years. Obtained from a commercial supplier, whole blood was collected from each healthy donor at three time points set around 2 weeks apart. Genomic DNA was extracted from unsorted whole blood for immunosequencing. These data come from a study of identifying expanded T cells in peripheral blood (dated by TCRdb to between 2017 and 2020). Looking at the study overall: Four technical replicates, made by sequencing separate aliquots from the same pool of genomic DNA, were compared pairwise. Summary of the overall study and its limitations: The binomial model flagged around 1.1 differentially abundant clones between technical replicates, compared with about 16 over roughly 2 weeks and 19 over four weeks. The authors expected that over much longer intervals, such as months to years, biological variance in healthy repertoires might increase even further. Both the number of clones called differentially abundant and the false-positive rate were significantly reduced by the beta-binomial model across all healthy-donor time intervals. For all healthy donors, the variance in clone template counts between roughly 2-week samples rose significantly as total template count increased.

The immunoSEQ Assay, which uses bias-controlled multiplex PCR amplification of genomic DNA, was used to profile TCRbeta CDR3 regions. The source study handled its data this way. The absolute abundance of each unique TCRbeta CDR3 region was quantified after sequences were collapsed and filtered. Differential abundance was assessed using a binomial (Fisher-equivalent) model and a beta-binomial model in which time-dependent variance fitted from healthy donors was added. Any clone with fewer than 5 combined templates was excluded, and a clone was called differentially abundant if its Benjamini-Hochberg FDR was below 0.01. In the beta-binomial model, variance was expressed as a function of the total template count across the two samples, in the form v = (b*log(k)+a)^2. TCRdb mirrors the immuneACCESS table, restricted to in-frame sequences. Some clones are absent from its copies; in checked studies, under half trace to an unresolved V gene, and the reason for the others is unknown. That table supplies the V and J calls and clone size; D and trimming were determined from the DNA. Present in this sample are over 85,000 clones, 85% of which were seen just once. Just under 4.5% of the sample rests with the top ten.

The CDR1 and CDR2 encoded by the germline V gene (reference sequence) are LNHDA and SQIVND. The CDR3 goes from the cysteine to the phenylalanine over 12 residues. Just CDR3 DNA is preserved here, 36 bases in frame from base 1. The trim is 5 bases for V and 2 bases for J, with a gap of 6 bases between the germline ends. The clonotype was recovered from a person aged 18-69 years in good health. The chain is encoded by TRBV19 joined to TRBJ1-2, with an unclear D gene assignment. The specimen sequenced was blood. The CDR3 region: CASSAYNYGYTF. The DNA sequence follows: TGTGCCAGTAGTGCGTACAACTATGGCTACACCTTC.